Detailed here is one T cell receptor beta chain. Its antigen is unknown. This entry belongs to a study of T cell responses to AZD1222 COVID-19 vaccine. Study-level results: Spike-specific TCR breadth and depth rose after two AZD1222 doses. Recipients of AZD1222 seropositive at baseline numbered only 6 or 7.

The protocol was immunoSEQ multiplex PCR, while the TCRdb copy is restricted to in-frame clones and leaves out a portion. The sample lists some 84,000 clones, around 85% seen once, with 12% in the top ten. The sequencing used peripheral blood, collected 28 days after the second AZD1222 dose. The source of this sequence is an adult who received the AZD1222 COVID-19 vaccine.

The CDR3 DNA reads TGTGCCAGCAGCCTTCTAGCGGGAGACACCGGGGAGCTGTTTTTT. Translation: CASSLLAGDTGELFF. The chain has TRBV13 and TRBJ2-2, with 10 bases fitting TRBD2. There are 15 residues in the CDR3. The junction had 3 bases not matched to a gene; V was cut back by 5 bases and J by 3 bases. Germline CDR1 reads PRHDT; CDR2 reads FYEKMQ (reference sequence). Based on the CDR3 plus reference TRBV13 and TRBJ2-2, the full variable domain is AAGVIQSPRHLIKEKRETATLKCYPIPRHDTVYWYQQGPGQDPQFLISFYEKMQSDKGSIPDRFSAQQFSDYHSELNMSSLELGDSALYFCASSLLAGDTGELFFGEGSRLTVL.